One sample yielded the 10 T cell receptor beta chains listed below, sequenced in a study of blood T cell repertoires in COVID-19. Method: immunoSEQ multiplex PCR; TCRdb's copy keeps in-frame clones and lacks some. The sample shows tens of thousands of clones, 75% to 90% of them seen only once. Sequencing was carried out using peripheral blood. These receptors all stem from a woman between 55 and 75 years old with COVID-19, enrolled during active disease.

This clone was detected only once. The gene calls are TRBV6-5 and TRBJ1-4; 8 bases line up with TRBD1. Germline V gene lookup returns CDR1 MNHEY and CDR2 SVGAGI. This CDR3 region has 14 residues. V trimming: 6 bases; J trimming: 6 bases; junction bases outside the gene matches: 6. CDR3 protein: CASSPGQGYEKLFF. The CDR3 nucleotides are TGTGCCAGCAGCCCAGGACAGGGTTATGAAAAACTGTTTTTT.

The chain carries TRBV9 and TRBJ1-4; TRBD1 matches 8 bases. V dropped 3 bases and J dropped 8; count of bases not matched to a gene: 9. The germline V gene has CDR1 SGDLS and CDR2 YYNGEE. This CDR3 is 15 amino acids long. The CDR3 spells CASSGKDRVGEKLFF. Written as DNA, the CDR3 is TGTGCCAGCAGCGGTAAGGACAGGGTCGGAGAAAAACTGTTTTTT.

The chain carries TRBV13 and TRBJ2-5; D is unresolved. V lost 0 bases and J lost 6, with 5 bases in between. The CDR3 spans 12 residues. From germline, CDR1 is PRHDT and CDR2 FYEKMQ (reference sequence). The CDR3 is CASSLGEQTQYF. The CDR3 nucleotides read TGTGCCAGCAGCTTAGGTGAGCAGACCCAGTACTTC.

The V call is TRBV6-4, the J call TRBJ1-1, with D unresolved. Germline CDR1 is MRHNA and CDR2 is SNTAGT. This CDR3 is 14 amino acids long. Trimming stripped 0 bases from V and 2 bases from J, with 7 bases between. The CDR3 sequence: CASSDSGPNTEAFF. CDR3 DNA sequence: TGTGCCAGCAGTGACTCGGGCCCCAACACTGAAGCTTTCTTT.

This chain connects TRBV11-1 to TRBJ1-1; TRBD1 matches 7 bases. With V trimmed by 1 base and J by 4 bases, 6 bases remained unmatched. The germline V gene encodes CDR1 SGHAT and CDR2 FQDESV (reference sequence). The CDR3 length is 15 residues. The CDR3 region is CASSLVAGGVTEAFF. CDR3 bases: TGTGCCAGCAGCTTAGTGGCAGGGGGTGTCACTGAAGCTTTCTTT.

This CDR3 reads CASTPFRAHSYEQYF. The CDR3 DNA sequence: TGTGCCAGCACCCCCTTCAGGGCGCACTCCTACGAGCAGTACTTC. The chain couples TRBV7-9 to TRBJ2-7; maybe TRBD1 (5 bases). Germline V gene lookup returns CDR1 SEHNR and CDR2 FQNEAQ (reference sequence). The CDR3 consists of 15 residues. V was shortened by 7 bases and J by 0 bases, with 16 bases between the two germline ends.

CDR3 sequence (DNA): TGTGCCAGCAGCGTAGATCCACAGTTAGACTATGGCTACACCTTC. Protein product: CASSVDPQLDYGYTF. The V and J genes are TRBV9 and TRBJ1-2, with no clear D. The V gene's germline CDR1 is SGDLS and CDR2 YYNGEE. The CDR3 length is 15 residues. V lost 0 bases to trimming and J lost 3 bases, with 12 bases between them.

This rearrangement joins TRBV2 to TRBJ1-6, with TRBD1 identical over 7 bases. This CDR3 is built from 14 residues. Per germline, CDR1 SNHLY and CDR2 FYNNEI. The junction had 8 bases not matched to a gene; V was cut back by 5 bases and J by 10 bases. The CDR3 region has the DNA TGTGCCAGCAGTCAGAGGGGGCGAGGATCACCCCTCCACTTT. This gives the protein CASSQRGRGSPLHF.

This clone was counted a single time. The gene calls are TRBV19 and TRBJ1-5; 8 nucleotides line up with TRBD1. The CDR3 is 14 amino acids. Losses at the gene ends were 8 bases for V and 2 bases for J; bases not matched to a gene: 5. Looked up from germline, CDR1 is LNHDA and CDR2 is SQIVND (reference sequence). DNA for the CDR3: TGTGCCAGTTCCGGGACAGGCGGCAATCAGCCCCAGCATTTT. Its translation: CASSGTGGNQPQHF.

This clone was seen just once. The chain joins TRBV28 to TRBJ2-7; 7 nucleotides agree with TRBD2. The CDR3 runs to 15 residues. The trim removed 7 bases at V and 2 bases at J, leaving 11 bases unmatched. Germline V gene lookup returns CDR1 MDHEN and CDR2 SYDVKM. CDR3 residues: CASMSFGAGAYEQYF. Written as DNA, the CDR3 is TGTGCCAGCATGAGCTTCGGGGCGGGAGCCTACGAGCAGTACTTC. The full variable domain, with the rest looked up from reference TRBV28 and TRBJ2-7, is DVKVTQSSRYLVKRTGEKVFLECVQDMDHENMFWYRQDPGLGLRLIYFSYDVKMKEKGDIPEGYSVSREKKERFSLILESASTNQTSMYLCASMSFGAGAYEQYFGPGTRLTVT.